These T cell receptor beta chains were read from a single sample in a study of blood T cell repertoires in COVID-19. Profiled with immunoSEQ multiplex PCR; TCRdb holds only in-frame clones, not every one. Of nearly 50,000 clones listed, more than 75% were seen once; the top ten hold 2.1%. The specimen was peripheral blood. The origin of the receptors is a woman older than 75 with COVID-19, enrolled during active disease. Each CDR3 is given without its conserved first and last residue. The order of the fields is V gene, J gene, CDR3 protein.

v_call: TRBV7-2; j_call: TRBJ1-5; cdr3_aa: ASSLVTRDQPQH
v_call: TRBV24-1; j_call: TRBJ2-1; cdr3_aa: ATSENRVGTLNEQF
v_call: TRBV2; j_call: TRBJ2-3; cdr3_aa: ASSDAGLGDTQY
v_call: TRBV2; j_call: TRBJ1-5; cdr3_aa: ASRLDSLNQPQH
v_call: TRBV28; j_call: TRBJ2-7; cdr3_aa: ASSPRGGQGASGSPLSYEQY
v_call: TRBV11-2; j_call: TRBJ2-7; cdr3_aa: ASSLGAQGRVYEQY
v_call: TRBV20-1; j_call: TRBJ1-2; cdr3_aa: SASLGQGPYGYT
v_call: TRBV6-5; j_call: TRBJ1-1; cdr3_aa: ASSYRTGMNTEAF
v_call: TRBV7-2; j_call: TRBJ1-2; cdr3_aa: ASSRTGDAGYT
v_call: TRBV11-3; j_call: TRBJ2-3; cdr3_aa: ASSQTLRRRDTYTDTQY
v_call: TRBV25-1; j_call: TRBJ2-1; cdr3_aa: ASSGFVDRRSVNNEQF
v_call: TRBV28; j_call: TRBJ2-7; cdr3_aa: ASRVTGTGALRHYEQY
v_call: TRBV7-9; j_call: TRBJ2-7; cdr3_aa: ASSLDYSGGYEQY
v_call: TRBV28; j_call: TRBJ1-5; cdr3_aa: ASSLPNQPQH
v_call: TRBV5-1; j_call: TRBJ1-4; cdr3_aa: ASSWGQGDEKLF
v_call: TRBV2; j_call: TRBJ2-3; cdr3_aa: ASRPGQLGPTDTQY
v_call: TRBV18; j_call: TRBJ2-7; cdr3_aa: ASSHKQGAEQY
v_call: TRBV29-1; j_call: TRBJ2-5; cdr3_aa: SVEQGRETQY
v_call: TRBV27; j_call: TRBJ1-6; cdr3_aa: ASTASTTVAALH
v_call: TRBV28; j_call: TRBJ1-2; cdr3_aa: ASRNGQGHGYT
v_call: TRBV28; j_call: TRBJ1-1; cdr3_aa: ASSGGDRGNTEAF
v_call: TRBV6-5; j_call: TRBJ1-4; cdr3_aa: ATSADFNEKLF
v_call: TRBV6-6; j_call: TRBJ1-1; cdr3_aa: ASSSQGSGTEAF
v_call: TRBV4-1; j_call: TRBJ1-2; cdr3_aa: ASSQPRAGGVYGYT
v_call: TRBV5-4; j_call: TRBJ2-3; cdr3_aa: ASSLAGPRTDTQY
v_call: TRBV7-8; j_call: TRBJ1-4; cdr3_aa: ASSTDRARTGANEKLF
v_call: TRBV6-2/TRBV6-3; j_call: TRBJ1-5; cdr3_aa: ASSYSDNQPQH
v_call: TRBV7-3; j_call: TRBJ2-1; cdr3_aa: ASSLGTIGVREQF
v_call: TRBV7-8; j_call: TRBJ2-7; cdr3_aa: ASSRGTSYEQY